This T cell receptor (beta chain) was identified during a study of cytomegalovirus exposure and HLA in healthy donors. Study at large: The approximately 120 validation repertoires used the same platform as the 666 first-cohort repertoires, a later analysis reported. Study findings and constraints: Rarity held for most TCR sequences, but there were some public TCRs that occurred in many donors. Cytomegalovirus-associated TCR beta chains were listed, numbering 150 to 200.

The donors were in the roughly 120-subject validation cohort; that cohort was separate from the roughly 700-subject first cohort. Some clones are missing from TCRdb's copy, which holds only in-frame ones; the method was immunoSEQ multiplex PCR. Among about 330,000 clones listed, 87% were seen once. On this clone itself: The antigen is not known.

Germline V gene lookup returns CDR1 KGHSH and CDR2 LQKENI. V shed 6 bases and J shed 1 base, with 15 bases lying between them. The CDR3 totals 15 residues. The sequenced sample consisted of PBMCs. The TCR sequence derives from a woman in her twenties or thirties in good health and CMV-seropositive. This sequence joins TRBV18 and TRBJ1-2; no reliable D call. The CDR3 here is CASSSARPDNYGYTF. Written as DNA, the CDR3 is TGTGCCAGCTCGTCCGCGAGGCCCGATAACTATGGCTACACCTTC.